This TCR beta chain is drawn from a study of post-analysis software for immune sequencing data. Unique molecular identifiers had been added to the TCR beta cDNA libraries. TCRdb passed the PCR reads through MiXCR, listing each CDR3 protein once. The data contain fewer than 850,000 distinct CDR3 sequences, 25% to 30% of them singletons. V lost 6 bases, J lost 7 bases, and 15 bases lay in between. This CDR3 is built from 13 residues. This clonotype turned up a few times. Its antigen remains unknown. Study-level results: With TRBV5-6, TRBV5-1 and TRBV20-1 included, about 5 TRBV segments were more frequent in patients than in controls.

The sequenced material came from blood. The clonotype originates from a girl aged 5 to 17 with multiple sclerosis. V is TRBV12-3 or TRBV12-4 and J is TRBJ1-1; tentatively, D is TRBD1 (5 bases). The CDR3 protein is CASSRRRGREAFF. CDR3 nucleotide sequence: TGTGCCAGCAGCCGACGACGGGGACGTGAAGCTTTCTTT.